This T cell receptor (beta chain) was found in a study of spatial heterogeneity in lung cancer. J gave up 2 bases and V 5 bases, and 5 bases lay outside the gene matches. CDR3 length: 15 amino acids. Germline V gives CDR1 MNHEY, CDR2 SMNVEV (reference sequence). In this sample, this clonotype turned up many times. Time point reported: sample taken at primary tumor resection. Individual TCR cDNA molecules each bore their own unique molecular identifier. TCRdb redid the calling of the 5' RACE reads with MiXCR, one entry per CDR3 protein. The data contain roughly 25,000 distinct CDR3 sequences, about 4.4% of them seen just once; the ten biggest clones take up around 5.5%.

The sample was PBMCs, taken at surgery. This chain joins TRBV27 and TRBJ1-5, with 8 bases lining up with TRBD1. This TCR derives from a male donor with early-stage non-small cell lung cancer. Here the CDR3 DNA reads TGTGCCAGCAGTGACAGGGGACTGGGCAATCAGCCCCAGCATTTT. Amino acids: CASSDRGLGNQPQHF.